This TCR beta chain emerged from a study of cytomegalovirus exposure and HLA in healthy donors. Study-wide results and caveats: Exclusion as indistinguishable affected some V segments, including TRBV6-2 and TRBV6-3. Later work associated roughly 17,000 TCR beta sequences with HLA alleles at 0.05 false discovery rate.

About this clone: Its antigen is as yet unknown.

Trimming removed 3 bases at V and 1 base at J, with 10 bases between. The germline gives CDR1 KGHSH, CDR2 LQKENI. The CDR3 spans 14 residues. Donors consisted of healthy bone marrow donors. Unrecorded immune exposure was likely among donors, who were nominally healthy when sampled. The PCR contained 60 Vbeta and 13 Jbeta primers. Repertoires were generated with immunoSEQ multiplex PCR, while TCRdb's copy carries only in-frame clones and drops some. The table records some 200,000 clones, around 79% of them present only once. The genes are TRBV18 and TRBJ2-7, with a possible D match to TRBD1 (6 bases). The clonotype originates from a girl aged 2 to 9 in good health and CMV-seronegative. Sequencing used PBMCs. CDR3 region: CASSPRQESYEQYF. In DNA, the CDR3 is TGTGCCAGCTCACCCCGACAGGAGTCCTACGAGCAGTACTTC.